Below, 9 T cell receptor beta chains from the same sample are listed, as sequenced in a study of T cell changes during pregnancy in multiple sclerosis. Clones were sequenced by immunoSEQ multiplex PCR, and TCRdb holds only the in-frame ones, with some missing. The table lists 85,000 to 130,000 clones, roughly 92% of them singletons. The sample consisted of peripheral blood, taken in the second trimester of pregnancy. The source of these receptors is a female donor with multiple sclerosis, enrolled in a pregnancy study.

V is TRBV7-9 and J is TRBJ2-3; no definite D call. Trimming stripped 5 bases from V and 6 bases from J, with 12 bases between. CDR3 length equals 13 residues. CDR1 is SEHNR, CDR2 FQNEAQ, per germline (reference sequence). The CDR3 is CASSDLYADTQYF. The CDR3 coding sequence is TGTGCCAGCAGCGACTTATACGCGGATACGCAGTATTTT.

V usage is TRBV14 and J usage is TRBJ2-5; 10 bases line up with TRBD2. Looked up from germline, CDR1 is SGHDN and CDR2 is FVKESK. CDR3 length: 15 residues. The junction had 7 bases not matched to a gene; V was cut back by 5 bases and J by 4 bases. The CDR3 protein is CASSTRAGGLETQYF. In DNA form, the CDR3 reads TGTGCCAGCAGCACAAGAGCGGGAGGGCTAGAGACCCAGTACTTC.

The chain uses TRBV15 and TRBJ2-5; 10 nucleotides align to TRBD1. Trimming cost V 0 bases and J 5 bases; bases outside gene matches: 6. CDR1 and CDR2 from the germline V gene are LNHNV and YYDKDF (reference sequence). The CDR3 totals 16 residues. The DNA for the CDR3 is TGTGCCACCAGCAGAGATCGGGACAGGGGTTTGGAGACCCAGTACTTC. Its protein is CATSRDRDRGLETQYF.

This CDR3 reads CASSFRTSGDKQFF. The CDR3 DNA reads as TGTGCCAGCAGCTTTAGGACTAGCGGGGATAAGCAGTTCTTC. This chain links TRBV11-3 with TRBJ2-1, with 12 bases identical to TRBD2. The V segment lost 3 bases and the J segment 11 bases; nucleotides outside the gene matches: 5. The CDR3 has 14 residues. Looked up from germline, CDR1 is SGHNT and CDR2 is YENEEA.

This clone was detected once. The rearrangement links TRBV6-6 to TRBJ1-1; TRBD1 agrees at 9 bases. The CDR3 runs 13 residues. Trimming took 6 bases from V and 7 from J; bases not matched to a gene: 6. In germline, CDR1 is MNHNY, CDR2 SVGAGI (reference sequence). This CDR3 reads CASSYRDRDEAFF. The CDR3 nucleotides read TGTGCCAGCAGCTACAGGGACAGGGATGAAGCTTTCTTT.

This clone appeared once. The rearrangement links TRBV6-5 to TRBJ1-2; 8 bases line up with TRBD1. V dropped 6 bases and J dropped 5; count of bases not matched to a gene: 11. The CDR3 is 15 residues long. Per the germline V gene, CDR1 is MNHEY and CDR2 is SVGAGI. The CDR3 protein is CASSTLLTGEYGYTF. The DNA for the CDR3 is TGTGCCAGCAGCACCCTTTTGACAGGGGAGTATGGCTACACCTTC.

The chain employs TRBV6-1 and TRBJ1-2; 10 nucleotides line up with TRBD1. Germline assignment: CDR1 MNHNS and CDR2 SASEGT. V lost 4 bases to trimming and J lost 4 bases; unmatched junction nucleotides: 9. The CDR3 consists of 16 residues. DNA for the CDR3: TGTGCCAGCAGTGGTCGACAGGGGGCACCCCTCTATGGCTACACCTTC. It yields the protein CASSGRQGAPLYGYTF.

This clone was detected once. The V and J genes are TRBV4-2 and TRBJ2-5, with TRBD1 identical over 10 bases. The CDR3 totals 15 residues. From germline, CDR1 is LGHNA and CDR2 YNFKEQ. The V segment lost 1 base and the J segment 6 bases; nucleotides outside the gene matches: 5. The CDR3 DNA sequence: TGTGCCAGCAGCCAAGGGGGGACAGGGGATAAGACCCAGTACTTC. Translation gives CASSQGGTGDKTQYF.

With respect to this clone: At one end, the junction sequence differs from germline, possibly due to a read error. The same CDR3 also results from other DNA sequences found in this sample. The J gene is TRBJ1-1, the V gene TRBV6-5, with 8 bases identical to TRBD1. This CDR3 is 13 amino acids long. CDR1 is MNHEY, CDR2 SVGAGI, per germline. The CDR3 reads CASQDRVNTEAFF. In DNA form, the CDR3 reads TGCGCCTCCCAGGACAGGGTGAACACTGAAGCTTTCTTT.